This TCR gamma chain is drawn from a study of Vδ1+ human thymocytes. Alphabeta T cells were depleted, then CD3+ Vdelta1+ Vdelta2- thymocytes were FACS-sorted. Looked up from germline, CDR1 is EGSNGY and CDR2 is YDSYNSKV. The CDR3 length is 13 residues. Germline trimming cut 2 bases from V and 5 bases from J; bases unmatched to any gene: 6. The study's findings and limits: Bulk data may be misread because of unexpected Vdelta2 sequences. Highly polyclonal TRG and TRD repertoires with Gaussian CDR3 length distributions appeared in thymus. Unlike peripheral blood Vdelta1+ controls, thymic delta-chain sequences included around 21% Vdelta2 and few Vdelta3.

Extracted RNA was reverse transcribed into cDNA. CDR3 amplicons came from multiplex PCR with pooled V-gene forward and constant-region reverse primers. TCRdb re-called the multiplex PCR reads through CATT. The data contain some 37,000 gamma-chain clones, 20% to 25% of them singletons. This clone came up a few times. Its antigen is not known. This chain uses TRGV2 with TRGJ1 or TRGJ2. Sequences were obtained from Vdelta1+ gamma-delta thymocytes from the thymus. Subset indicated: FACS-sorted CD3+ TCRalphabeta- TCRVdelta1+ TCRVdelta2- thymocytes. The sequence came from a girl under three years old who had congenital heart surgery. CDR3 coding DNA: TGTGCCACCTGGGACGATTGGAATTATAAGAAACTCTTT. Amino acids: CATWDDWNYKKLF.